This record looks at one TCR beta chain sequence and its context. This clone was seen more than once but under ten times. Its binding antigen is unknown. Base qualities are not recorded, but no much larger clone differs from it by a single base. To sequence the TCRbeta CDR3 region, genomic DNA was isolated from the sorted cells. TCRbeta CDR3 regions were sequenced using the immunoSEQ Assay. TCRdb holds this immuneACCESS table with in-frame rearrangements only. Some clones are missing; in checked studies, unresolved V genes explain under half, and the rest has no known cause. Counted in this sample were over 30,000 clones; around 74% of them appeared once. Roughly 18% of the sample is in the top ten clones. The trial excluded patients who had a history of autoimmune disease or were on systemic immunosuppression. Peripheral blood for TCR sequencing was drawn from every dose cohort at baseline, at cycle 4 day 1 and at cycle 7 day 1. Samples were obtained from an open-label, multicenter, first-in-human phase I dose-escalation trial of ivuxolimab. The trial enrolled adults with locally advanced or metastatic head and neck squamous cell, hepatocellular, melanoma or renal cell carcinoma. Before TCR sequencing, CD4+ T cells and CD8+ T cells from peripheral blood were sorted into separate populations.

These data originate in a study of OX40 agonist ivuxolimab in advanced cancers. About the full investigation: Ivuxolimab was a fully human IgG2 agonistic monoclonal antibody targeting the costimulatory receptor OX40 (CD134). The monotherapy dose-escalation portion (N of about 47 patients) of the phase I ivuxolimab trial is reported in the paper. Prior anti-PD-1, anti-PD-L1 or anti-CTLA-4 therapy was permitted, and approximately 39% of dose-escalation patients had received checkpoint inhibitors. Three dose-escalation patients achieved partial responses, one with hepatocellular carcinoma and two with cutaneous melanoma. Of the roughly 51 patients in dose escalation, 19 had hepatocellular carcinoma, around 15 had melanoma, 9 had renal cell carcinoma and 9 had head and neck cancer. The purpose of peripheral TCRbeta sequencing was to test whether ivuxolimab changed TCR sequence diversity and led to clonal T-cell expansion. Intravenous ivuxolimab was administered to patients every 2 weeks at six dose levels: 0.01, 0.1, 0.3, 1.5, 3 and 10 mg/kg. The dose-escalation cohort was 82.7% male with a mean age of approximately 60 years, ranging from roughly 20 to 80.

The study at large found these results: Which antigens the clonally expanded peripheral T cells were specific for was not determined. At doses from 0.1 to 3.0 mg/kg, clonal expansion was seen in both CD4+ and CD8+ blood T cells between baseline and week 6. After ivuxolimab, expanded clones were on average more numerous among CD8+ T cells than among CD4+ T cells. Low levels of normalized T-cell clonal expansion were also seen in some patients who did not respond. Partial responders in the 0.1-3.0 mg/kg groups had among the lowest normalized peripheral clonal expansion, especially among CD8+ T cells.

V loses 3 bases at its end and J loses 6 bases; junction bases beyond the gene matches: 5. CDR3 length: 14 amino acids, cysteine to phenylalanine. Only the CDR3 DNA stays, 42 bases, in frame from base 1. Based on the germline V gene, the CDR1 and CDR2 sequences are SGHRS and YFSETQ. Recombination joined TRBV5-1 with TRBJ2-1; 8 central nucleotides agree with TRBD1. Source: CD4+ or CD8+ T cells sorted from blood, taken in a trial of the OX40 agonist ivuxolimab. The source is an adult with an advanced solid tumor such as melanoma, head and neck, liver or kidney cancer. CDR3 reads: CASSWAGGGNEQFF. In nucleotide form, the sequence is TGCGCCAGCAGCTGGGCAGGGGGCGGCAATGAGCAGTTCTTC.